This T cell receptor (beta chain) was sequenced in a study of blood T cell repertoires in COVID-19. About the study: Sites in the United States, Italy and Spain provided acute and convalescent COVID-19 samples. In each case, the material was cDNA or gDNA derived from T cells, B-cell-depleted T cells, or PBMCs.

V was shortened by 4 bases and J by 2 bases, with 12 bases between the two germline ends. The germline CDR1 and CDR2 sequences are LGHNA and YSLEER. This CDR3 has 14 residues. As originally analysed: Nucleated cell number was recorded as an estimate derived from reference gene primer amplification. Measured with immunoSEQ multiplex PCR; TCRdb has only the in-frame clones, and not every one. That table supplies the V and J calls and clone size; D and trimming were determined from the DNA. The data hold 20,000 or so clones, with 87% observed a single time. The chain uses TRBV4-3 and TRBJ2-7, with D tentatively TRBD2 (7 bases). The sequenced sample was peripheral blood. The sequence came from a human donor with active COVID-19. The donor label of this sample is uncertain. CDR3 region: CASSLYGGPYEQYF. The CDR3 DNA reads as TGCGCCAGCAGCCTTTACGGGGGGCCCTACGAGCAGTACTTC.